The 16 T cell receptor beta chains reported below all come from one sample, sequenced in a study of post-analysis software for immune sequencing data. Study-wide results and limits: TRBV5-6, TRBV5-1 and TRBV20-1 belonged to a set of roughly five TRBV segments that were more frequent in patients than controls.

Presence of unique molecular identifiers characterized the TCR beta cDNA libraries. One entry per CDR3 protein results from TCRdb running MiXCR on the PCR reads. The sample has some 800,000 distinct CDR3 sequences, 40% to 55% seen once; the top ten hold roughly 4.5%. These receptors' antigens are unknown. The material sequenced was blood. All receptors derive from a girl aged 5-17 years with multiple sclerosis.

The chain has TRBV24-1 and TRBJ2-3, with D hard to call. V lost 0 bases and J lost 6, with 15 bases in between. The V gene's germline CDR1 is KGHDR and CDR2 SFDVKD. This CDR3 contains 16 residues. CDR3 amino acids: CATSDLRASGSDTQYF. The CDR3, as DNA: TGTGCCACCAGTGATTTGCGCGCCTCAGGTTCGGATACGCAGTATTTT.

The table lists this clonotype with a few counts. The chain is built from TRBV20-1 and TRBJ2-3, with TRBD2 as a possible D gene (5 bases). Deletions cut 5 bases from V and 6 bases from J, with 15 bases between. The CDR3 length is 13 residues. The germline CDR1 and CDR2 sequences are DFQATT and SNEGSKA (reference sequence). The CDR3 reads CSAAQLGSDTQYF. The CDR3 DNA reads as TGCAGTGCTGCCCAACTAGGTTCGGATACGCAGTATTTT.

A few counts support this clonotype. This chain links TRBV6-6 with TRBJ2-3; D unclear. CDR3 length equals 10 residues. CDR1 and CDR2 (germline): MNHNY, SVGAGI (reference sequence). Trimming removed 0 bases from V and 14 bases from J, with 6 bases in between. CDR3 bases: TGTGCCAGCAGTTACTCGGGAATGTATTTT. Its translation: CASSYSGMYF.

This clonotype turned up a few times. The chain carries TRBV7-2 and TRBJ2-3, with TRBD1 matching 10 bases. CDR1 SGHTA and CDR2 FQGNSA come from the germline V gene. J was trimmed by 0 bases and V by 5 bases; bases with no gene match: 14. The CDR3 has 19 amino acids. In nucleotides, the CDR3 is TGTGCCAGCAGCCGAACCGGGACAGGGGCCGGGACTAGCACAGATACGCAGTATTTT. Encoded protein: CASSRTGTGAGTSTDTQYF.

This clonotype was seen only once. An end of the junction does not agree with germline; a read error may underlie this. The chain carries TRBV20-1 and TRBJ2-1; 8 bases map to TRBD2. This CDR3 is 13 amino acids long. CDR1 and CDR2 (germline): DFQATT, SNEGSKA (reference sequence). For the CDR3, the DNA is TGCAGTGCGAGCGGGAGAATCGACAATGGGCAGTTCTTC. It codes for CSASGRIDNGQFF.

This clonotype has a handful of counts. This chain links TRBV27 with TRBJ1-2, with D tentatively TRBD1 (6 bases). V dropped 5 bases and J dropped 0 bases, with 13 bases sitting between them. The germline CDR1 and CDR2 sequences are MNHEY and SMNVEV (reference sequence). This CDR3 has 15 amino acids. The CDR3 protein is CASSPGTTANYGYTF. CDR3 nucleotides: TGTGCCAGCAGTCCGGGGACAACAGCTAACTATGGCTACACCTTC.

V gene TRBV7-2 combines with J gene TRBJ2-4; 9 positions match TRBD2. The DNA end favors TRBJ2-7, so the J call may be wrong. CDR3 length equals 18 residues. Germline CDR1 is SGHTA and CDR2 is FQGNSA. The CDR3 is CASSQPTSGSRASYEQYF. CDR3 DNA sequence: TGTGCCAGCAGCCAACCGACTAGCGGTTCAAGAGCCTCCTACGAGCAGTACTTC.

This clonotype was detected a few times. J is TRBJ1-4 and V is TRBV5-5; 7 bases are shared with TRBD1. With V trimmed by 5 bases and J by 5 bases, 12 bases remained unmatched. This CDR3 is built from 16 residues. Germline V lookup: CDR1 SGHKS, CDR2 YYEKEE (reference sequence). CDR3 nucleotide sequence: TGTGCCAGCAGACCGGATCCCGGGACAGCGAATGAAAAACTGTTTTTT. Its protein product is CASRPDPGTANEKLFF.

The chain employs TRBV30 and TRBJ2-1; 11 bases are a match to TRBD2. Trimming removed 3 bases from V and 3 bases from J; junction bases left unmatched: 4. The CDR3 is made up of 15 amino acids. Germline values: CDR1 GTSNPN, CDR2 SVGIG (reference sequence). The CDR3 bases are TGTGCCTGGAGATCCGGGACTAGCGGCTACAATGAGCAGTTCTTC. Its protein is CAWRSGTSGYNEQFF. Using reference TRBV30 and TRBJ2-1 for the parts outside the CDR3, the full variable domain is SQTIHQWPATLVQPVGSPLSLECTVEGTSNPNLYWYRQAAGRGLQLLFYSVGIGQISSEVPQNLSASRPQDRQFILSSKKLLLSDSGFYLCAWRSGTSGYNEQFFGPGTRLTVL.

CDR3 sequence reads: CASSLSSGMSSSYEQYF. In DNA form, the CDR3 reads TGTGCCAGCAGTTTATCCTCGGGGATGAGTAGCTCCTACGAGCAGTACTTC. This sequence joins TRBV28 and TRBJ2-7; D might be TRBD2 (5 bases). Germline V gives CDR1 MDHEN, CDR2 SYDVKM. This CDR3 spans 17 amino acids. V gave up 1 base and J gave up 0 bases, with 16 bases separating them.

The rearrangement links TRBV6-1 to TRBJ2-7; D gene uncertain. The CDR3 consists of 13 residues. From germline, CDR1 is MNHNS and CDR2 SASEGT. V lost 7 bases, J lost 2 bases, and 12 bases lay in between. In DNA, the CDR3 is TGTGCCAGCACCCCTACACTTACCTACGAGCAGTACTTC. Its translation: CASTPTLTYEQYF.

The chain uses TRBV29-1 and TRBJ2-3; D is unclear. Germline V gene data show CDR1 as SQVTM and CDR2 as ANQGSEA. The CDR3 consists of 11 residues. V dropped 4 bases and J dropped 5 bases, with 7 bases sitting between them. The DNA for the CDR3 is TGCAGCGTTGGGGTGGGAGATACGCAGTATTTT. It specifies CSVGVGDTQYF.

The chain joins TRBV5-1 to TRBJ2-5, with TRBD1 as a possible D gene (6 bases). The V and J ends lost 0 bases and 5 bases respectively, with 17 bases between them. The CDR3 covers 16 residues. Germline V gene lookup returns CDR1 SGHRS and CDR2 YFSETQ. CDR3 DNA: TGCGCCAGCAGCTTGGAACCGCACAGGGTTGGGGAGACCCAGTACTTC. Residues: CASSLEPHRVGETQYF.

This clonotype occurred many times. This chain links TRBV10-3 with TRBJ2-1; the D gene is possibly TRBD1 (6 bases). The CDR3 sequence is 14 residues long. The germline V gene encodes CDR1 ENHRY and CDR2 SYGVKD. The CDR3 nucleotides are TGTGCGGCCCGCAGGCCAGGGGACGACAATGAGCAGTTCTTC. Its translation is CAARRPGDDNEQFF.

The chain joins TRBV9 to TRBJ2-1, with D perhaps matching TRBD2 (6 bases). Trimming removed 2 bases at V and 0 bases at J, with 12 bases between. CDR3 length: 16 residues. In germline, CDR1 is SGDLS, CDR2 YYNGEE. The CDR3 coding sequence is TGTGCCAGCAGCGTGCGGGACTGGAGCTCCTACAATGAGCAGTTCTTC. This encodes CASSVRDWSSYNEQFF.

This clonotype was seen more than once but under ten times. The gene calls are TRBV4-2 and TRBJ2-7; the D is unclear. V dropped 0 bases and J dropped 3 bases, with 9 bases sitting between them. Germline lookup yields CDR1 LGHNA and CDR2 YNFKEQ. The CDR3 extends over 14 amino acids. Written as DNA, the CDR3 is TGTGCCAGCAGCCAAGACGGGTATGGCTACGAGCAGTACTTC. Protein: CASSQDGYGYEQYF.